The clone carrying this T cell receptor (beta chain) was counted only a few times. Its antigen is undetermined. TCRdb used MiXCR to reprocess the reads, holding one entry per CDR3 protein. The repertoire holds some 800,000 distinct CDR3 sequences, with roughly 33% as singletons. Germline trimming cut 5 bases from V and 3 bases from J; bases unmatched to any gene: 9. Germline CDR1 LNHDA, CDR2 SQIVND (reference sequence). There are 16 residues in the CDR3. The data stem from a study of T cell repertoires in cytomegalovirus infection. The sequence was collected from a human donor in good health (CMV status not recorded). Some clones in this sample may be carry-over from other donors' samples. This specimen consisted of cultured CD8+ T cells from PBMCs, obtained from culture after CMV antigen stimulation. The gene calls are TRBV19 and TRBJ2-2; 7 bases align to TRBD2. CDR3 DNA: TGTGCCAGTAGTGGGGAGGGCAGTGCGTACACCGGGGAGCTGTTTTTT. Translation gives CASSGEGSAYTGELFF.